This is a list of T cell receptor beta chains from one sample in a study of blood T cell repertoires in COVID-19. Sequencing was performed with immunoSEQ multiplex PCR; in TCRdb, only in-frame clones are kept and a portion is missing. This table holds under 200,000 clones, about 88% found once. The sequenced sample was PBMCs or T cells enriched from blood (not recorded which). The source of these receptors is a woman under 30 who had recovered from COVID-19. CDR3s include the opening cysteine and the closing phenylalanine or tryptophan. D genes are given only for firm matches. Some rows have no size entry. The others give once, few or many, or a class for an expanded clone.

CDR3 DNA | CDR3 protein | D gene | V gene | clone size | J gene
TGTGCCAGCAGCCGAACCGGGACAGGGCCAAATCAGCCCCAGCATTTT | CASSRTGTGPNQPQHF | TRBD1 | TRBV28 | NA | TRBJ1-5
TGTGCCAGCAGCTGGCGACAGGGGGGTGAAAAACTGTTTTTT | CASSWRQGGEKLFF | TRBD1 | TRBV11-2 | few | TRBJ1-4
TGTGCCAGCAGTGCGTCGTTCAGCACAGATACGCAGTATTTT | CASSASFSTDTQYF | NA | TRBV27 | NA | TRBJ2-3
TGTGCCAGCAGCTTAGTACAGGCCCCTCTCGAGCAGTACTTC | CASSLVQAPLEQYF | NA | TRBV7-9 | NA | TRBJ2-7
TGTGCCAGCAGCTCCAGCCAGGCCCCCTACGAGCAGTACTTC | CASSSSQAPYEQYF | NA | TRBV9 | NA | TRBJ2-7
TGTGCCAGCAGCGTAGGACTAGCGGGCGGGCCAGCCGAATTCTACAATGAGCAGTTCTTC | CASSVGLAGGPAEFYNEQFF | TRBD2 | TRBV9 | NA | TRBJ2-1
TGTGCCAGCAGTGTTACTACAGGGGGCTCGGAGACCCAGTACTTC | CASSVTTGGSETQYF | TRBD1 | TRBV2 | once | TRBJ2-5
TGTGCCAGCAGTCCTGGGTGGGACAGGGGACGGGAGGGCCTGTACGAGCAGTACTTC | CASSPGWDRGREGLYEQYF | TRBD1 | TRBV7-9 | once | TRBJ2-7
TGTGCCAGTAGTATAGGGACAGGGGGTTACGAGCAGTACTTC | CASSIGTGGYEQYF | TRBD1 | TRBV19 | NA | TRBJ2-7
TGCAGCGTTGTCGTGGGAGGGTCCTACAATGAGCAGTTCTTC | CSVVVGGSYNEQFF | TRBD2 | TRBV29-1 | NA | TRBJ2-1
TGTGCCAGCACCGGAGGTTCCTATAATTCACCCCTCCACTTT | CASTGGSYNSPLHF | NA | TRBV6-6 | NA | TRBJ1-6
TGTGCCAGCACCGCGGACAGGCCTTATAGCAATCAGCCCCAGCATTTT | CASTADRPYSNQPQHF | TRBD1 | TRBV28 | NA | TRBJ1-5
TGTGCCAGTACGGCGGGAGCCTATGAGCAGTTCTTC | CASTAGAYEQFF | TRBD2 | TRBV19 | NA | TRBJ2-1
TGTGCCAGCAGCTTAGGTAGCGGCGGCTCCTACGAGCAGTACTTC | CASSLGSGGSYEQYF | NA | TRBV7-6 | NA | TRBJ2-7
TGTGCCAGCAGTCCCGGGATTGAAGCTTTCTTT | CASSPGIEAFF | NA | TRBV2 | NA | TRBJ1-1
TGTGCCACCAGCAGAGGGGCAGGGGTCGAGCAGTACTTC | CATSRGAGVEQYF | NA | TRBV15 | NA | TRBJ2-7
TGTGCCAGCAGCGAATCTCTGGGCGGGACGCCCCGAGAGACCCAGTACTTC | CASSESLGGTPRETQYF | NA | TRBV9 | NA | TRBJ2-5
TGTGCCAGCAGCTCTGGACTCAGTACCGAAGCTTTCTTT | CASSSGLSTEAFF | NA | TRBV14 | NA | TRBJ1-1
TGTGCCAGCAGCGACAGGTTGTACACTGAAGCTTTCTTT | CASSDRLYTEAFF | NA | TRBV2 | few | TRBJ1-1
TGCGCCAGCAGCCAAGACTCCCTCGGACAGGGACGCTATGGCTACACCTTC | CASSQDSLGQGRYGYTF | TRBD1 | TRBV4-1 | NA | TRBJ1-2
TGTGCCAGCAGTTTTACCCCGGACAGGCCGGCCGAGCAGTACTTC | CASSFTPDRPAEQYF | TRBD1 | TRBV28 | NA | TRBJ2-7
TGTGCCAGCAGTGACCACCTAGCGGGGTTCGTAGATACGCAGTATTTT | CASSDHLAGFVDTQYF | TRBD2 | TRBV2 | NA | TRBJ2-3
TGTGCCAGTAGCCAATCAGGGGGAGATAACTATGGCTACACCTTC | CASSQSGGDNYGYTF | TRBD1 | TRBV19 | NA | TRBJ1-2
TGTGCCAGCAGCCGGATAGGGGAACACACAGATACGCAGTATTTT | CASSRIGEHTDTQYF | NA | TRBV7-2 | NA | TRBJ2-3
TGTGCCAGCAGCTTCGGACTACCCTACGAGCAGTACTTC | CASSFGLPYEQYF | NA | TRBV11-2 | NA | TRBJ2-7
TGTGCTAGTGGTTTGGGGACAGGGAATGAGCAGTTCTTC | CASGLGTGNEQFF | TRBD1 | TRBV12-5 | NA | TRBJ2-1
TGTGCCAGCAGTTCCCCGGGACAGGGCTACAATGAGCAGTTCTTC | CASSSPGQGYNEQFF | TRBD1 | TRBV28 | NA | TRBJ2-1
TGTGCCAGCAGCCTTGGGGGCATGGGGAACACCGGGGAGCTGTTTTTT | CASSLGGMGNTGELFF | NA | TRBV3-1/TRBV3-2 | NA | TRBJ2-2
TGTGCCAGCGGAGAGGGGACAGGGACTAATCAGCCCCAGCATTTT | CASGEGTGTNQPQHF | TRBD1 | TRBV3-1/TRBV3-2 | NA | TRBJ1-5
TGTGCCAGTAAGGAGCGGGAGGTCCTTGGGACCCAGTACTTC | CASKEREVLGTQYF | TRBD2 | TRBV19 | NA | TRBJ2-5
TGCAGCGTCGGGACTAGCGGGACCTACGAGCAGTACTTC | CSVGTSGTYEQYF | TRBD2 | TRBV29-1 | NA | TRBJ2-7
TGTGCCAGCAGCAAACCCCTTCTAAGCGGGAGGGCCTCCAATGAGCAGTTCTTC | CASSKPLLSGRASNEQFF | NA | TRBV21-1 | NA | TRBJ2-1
TGTGCCAGCAGTCCCCGGGGGGGAGGGAATCAGCCCCAGCATTTT | CASSPRGGGNQPQHF | NA | TRBV27 | NA | TRBJ1-5
TGTGCCAGCAGTACGGGACTAGACCCTAATGAGCAGTTCTTC | CASSTGLDPNEQFF | TRBD2 | TRBV6-6 | NA | TRBJ2-1
TGTGCCAGCAGTTTATGGGAGACGGGAAAAGAGACCCAGTACTTC | CASSLWETGKETQYF | NA | TRBV27 | NA | TRBJ2-5
TGTGCCAGCAGCCCCGGGACAGGGGGCACCGGGGAGCTGTTTTTT | CASSPGTGGTGELFF | TRBD1 | TRBV5-5 | once | TRBJ2-2
TGTGCCAGCGCCGGCCATAGCGGGAACTCCTACGAGCAGTACTTC | CASAGHSGNSYEQYF | TRBD2 | TRBV28 | NA | TRBJ2-7
TGTGCCAGCAGCACCCGGACACTCCAGCAGTACTTC | CASSTRTLQQYF | NA | TRBV11-2 | NA | TRBJ2-7
TGTGCCAGCAGCCTACTGACAGGCCTCCAGCCCCAGCATTTT | CASSLLTGLQPQHF | NA | TRBV7-8 | NA | TRBJ1-5
TGTGCCAGCACCCCGACTAGCGGGCAAGAGACCCAGTACTTC | CASTPTSGQETQYF | TRBD2 | TRBV28 | NA | TRBJ2-5
TGCGCCAGCAGCTTGGAGGGGGCTGACTACAATGAGCAGTTCTTC | CASSLEGADYNEQFF | TRBD1 | TRBV5-1 | NA | TRBJ2-1
TGTGCCAGCAGCGGGCGGGGGGCAGAAAACTATGGCTACACCTTC | CASSGRGAENYGYTF | NA | TRBV27 | once | TRBJ1-2
TGTGCCAGTAGTATACACGGGGTAGACGAGCAGTTCTTC | CASSIHGVDEQFF | NA | TRBV19 | NA | TRBJ2-1
TGCGCCAGCAGGCGCCTTGGCGGGAGGGAATTCACAGATACGCAGTATTTT | CASRRLGGREFTDTQYF | TRBD2 | TRBV5-1 | NA | TRBJ2-3
TGCGCCAGCAGTTCTTTCTCGGAGACCCAGTACTTC | CASSSFSETQYF | NA | TRBV5-1 | NA | TRBJ2-5